A single sample is the source of the 17 T cell receptor beta chains below, sequenced in a study of CD8 T cells in ankylosing spondylitis. A single record per CDR3 protein comes from TCRdb applying MiXCR to the 5' RACE reads. The sample has about 33,000 distinct CDR3 sequences, approximately 9.9% seen once. Sequences were obtained from synovial fluid, either unsorted or a sorted T cell fraction (not recorded which). Receptors originate from a male donor with ankylosing spondylitis.

The V gene is TRBV5-4, the J gene TRBJ2-1; no definite D call. Germline assignment: CDR1 SGHNT and CDR2 YYREEE (reference sequence). Deletions cut 5 bases from V and 5 bases from J, with 11 bases between. CDR3 length: 13 residues. CDR3 in amino acids: CASRVSPDNEQFF. The CDR3 DNA follows: TGTGCCAGCAGAGTTTCACCCGACAATGAGCAGTTCTTC. The full variable domain, completed using reference TRBV5-4 and TRBJ2-1, is ETGVTQSPTHLIKTRGQQVTLRCSSQSGHNTVSWYQQALGQGPQFIFQYYREEENGRGNFPPRFSGLQFPNYSSELNVNALELDDSALYLCASRVSPDNEQFFGPGTRLTVL.

This clonotype was detected many times. CDR3 sequence: CASTLWGLLNEQFF. CDR3 sequence (DNA): TGTGCCAGCACCCTTTGGGGACTCCTCAATGAGCAGTTCTTC. The rearrangement links TRBV12-3 or TRBV12-4 to TRBJ2-1; D might be TRBD2 (6 bases). CDR3 size: 14 residues. With 7 bases removed from V and 6 bases from J, the gap between germline ends came to 16 bases.

This clonotype was counted between two and nine times. The chain recombines TRBV29-1 with TRBJ2-7; 9 nucleotides align to TRBD2. V trimming: 0 bases; J trimming: 6 bases; junction bases outside the gene matches: 9. Per the germline V gene, CDR1 is SQVTM and CDR2 is ANQGSEA. The CDR3 runs 15 residues. CDR3 in DNA: TGCAGCGTTGAAGACCCGACGGGACTAGCAACCGAGCAGTACTTC. This gives the protein CSVEDPTGLATEQYF.

The genes are TRBV5-1 and TRBJ2-2; D is uncertain. Germline CDR1 and CDR2: SGHRS and YFSETQ. The CDR3 is made up of 15 amino acids. V lost 0 bases, J lost 2 bases, and 8 bases lay in between. The CDR3 sequence is CASSLELGNTGELFF. DNA for the CDR3: TGCGCCAGCAGCTTGGAGCTCGGTAACACCGGGGAGCTGTTTTTT.

Ten or more counts support this clonotype. The CDR3 here is CASLVLLGTSGMYEQYF. For the CDR3, the DNA is TGTGCCAGCCTGGTTCTCCTAGGGACTAGCGGGATGTACGAGCAGTACTTC. The V call is TRBV6-8, the J call TRBJ2-7, with 13 bases fitting TRBD2. With V trimmed by 8 bases and J by 4 bases, 14 bases remained unmatched. CDR3 length: 17 amino acids. CDR1 and CDR2 (germline): MNHGY, SAAAGT.

The V gene is TRBV6-5, the J gene TRBJ1-4, with TRBD1 matching 7 bases. The V gene end was trimmed by 4 bases and the J gene end by 5 bases; junction bases not matched to a gene: 10. CDR3 size: 16 residues. Germline CDR1 reads MNHEY; CDR2 reads SVGAGI. CDR3 nucleotides: TGTGCCAGCAGTTCCCCCCACGGGACAGAGAATGAAAAACTGTTTTTT. It encodes CASSSPHGTENEKLFF.

This clonotype was picked up many times. The chain uses TRBV2 and TRBJ2-2; the D is unclear. Deletions cut 6 bases from V and 1 base from J, with 12 bases between. Germline V gene sequence: CDR1 SNHLY, CDR2 FYNNEI. The CDR3 runs 15 residues. The CDR3 sequence is CASSNPHMNTGELFF. The CDR3 DNA reads as TGTGCCAGCAGCAACCCCCACATGAACACCGGGGAGCTGTTTTTT.

This clonotype came up a few times. The genes are TRBV7-9 and TRBJ2-1, with D perhaps assigned TRBD1 or TRBD2 (5 bases each). The CDR3 consists of 14 residues. The V gene's germline CDR1 is SEHNR and CDR2 FQNEAQ (reference sequence). V was cut by 5 bases and J by 6 bases, with 14 bases left in between. Written as DNA, the CDR3 is TGTGCCAGCAGCAACCAGTTGAGGGGCAATGAGCAGTTCTTC. This codes for CASSNQLRGNEQFF.

In its sample, this clonotype was seen a few times. The V call is TRBV20-1, the J call TRBJ2-7; 9 bases match TRBD2. Looked up from germline, CDR1 is DFQATT and CDR2 is SNEGSKA (reference sequence). V lost 2 bases and J lost 6; bases outside the gene matches: 23. The CDR3 runs 19 residues. CDR3 sequence reads: CSARHSVRSGREGPGEQYF. The CDR3 bases are TGCAGTGCTAGACATAGTGTCAGGTCGGGGCGGGAGGGCCCGGGCGAGCAGTACTTC.

This clonotype was recorded once. This chain joins TRBV7-3 and TRBJ2-2, with D possibly being TRBD2 (5 bases). Germline lookup yields CDR1 SGHTA and CDR2 FQGTGA. The V and J ends lost 3 bases and 4 bases respectively, with 12 bases between them. This CDR3 has 15 residues. CDR3 residues: CASSFASMGTGELFF. DNA of the CDR3: TGTGCCAGCAGCTTCGCTAGCATGGGCACCGGGGAGCTGTTTTTT.

This sequence joins TRBV5-5 and TRBJ2-2, with no clear D. Germline CDR1 SGHKS, CDR2 YYEKEE (reference sequence). V was pared by 7 bases and J by 6 bases, with 13 bases between. CDR3 length: 13 amino acids. The CDR3 loop is CASADPCSGELFF. CDR3 nucleotides: TGTGCCAGCGCGGACCCTTGCTCCGGGGAGCTGTTTTTT.

There are many counts of this clonotype. The chain recombines TRBV28 with TRBJ1-2; no clear D gene. The CDR3 consists of 11 residues. Germline CDR1 and CDR2: MDHEN and SYDVKM. Trimming removed 8 bases at V and 4 bases at J, with 8 bases between. The CDR3: CASEEPYGYTF. The CDR3 DNA follows: TGTGCCAGCGAGGAGCCCTATGGCTACACCTTC.

Ten or more counts support this clonotype. The chain recombines TRBV29-1 with TRBJ2-3; TRBD2 matches at 7 bases. CDR1 and CDR2 (germline): SQVTM, ANQGSEA. The ends lost 0 bases at V and 1 base at J; junction bases unmatched: 13. The CDR3 is made up of 18 amino acids. CDR3 protein: CSVEDLGGLVRRTDTQYF. In DNA, the CDR3 is TGCAGCGTTGAAGATCTGGGTGGACTAGTGAGGCGCACAGATACGCAGTATTTT.

This chain links TRBV9 with TRBJ2-7; D is unresolved. The V gene's germline CDR1 is SGDLS and CDR2 YYNGEE. The V gene lost 3 bases and the J gene lost 5 bases, with 15 bases spanning the gap. There are 14 residues in the CDR3. CDR3 sequence (DNA): TGTGCCAGCAGCGCCTCCGGGTCCCGGGACGAGCAGTACTTC. Encoded protein: CASSASGSRDEQYF.

This clonotype was counted many times. The CDR3: CASSQDNSQSGANVLTF. CDR3 sequence (DNA): TGCGCCAGCAGCCAAGATAACAGCCAATCTGGGGCCAACGTCCTGACTTTC. The chain carries TRBV4-3 and TRBJ2-6; D unclear. CDR3 length: 17 residues. Germline CDR1 reads LGHNA; CDR2 reads YSLEER. V was trimmed by 0 bases and J by 1 base, leaving 10 bases between them.

This clonotype was observed a few times. The rearrangement links TRBV7-2 to TRBJ1-6, with D perhaps TRBD1 (5 bases). V was trimmed by 2 bases and J by 5 bases, leaving 10 bases between them. CDR1 and CDR2 from the germline V gene are SGHTA and FQGNSA. There are 15 residues in the CDR3. The CDR3 region is CASSLMGRDNSPLHF. CDR3 nucleotide sequence: TGTGCCAGCAGCTTAATGGGACGGGATAATTCACCCCTCCACTTT.

On this clonotype itself: A single base separates this from a much larger clone, so it may be a read error. The chain links TRBV7-9 to TRBJ1-1, with D perhaps TRBD1 (6 bases). The CDR3 is made up of 17 amino acids. CDR1 is SEHNR, CDR2 FQNEAQ, per germline (reference sequence). The V end lost 1 base, the J end lost 4 bases, and 19 bases lay between the germline ends. Here the CDR3 reads CASSLGGGAGVGTEAFF. The CDR3 DNA reads as TGTGCCAGCAGCTTAGGAGGGGGAGCAGGGGTCGGCACTGAAGCTTTCTTT.